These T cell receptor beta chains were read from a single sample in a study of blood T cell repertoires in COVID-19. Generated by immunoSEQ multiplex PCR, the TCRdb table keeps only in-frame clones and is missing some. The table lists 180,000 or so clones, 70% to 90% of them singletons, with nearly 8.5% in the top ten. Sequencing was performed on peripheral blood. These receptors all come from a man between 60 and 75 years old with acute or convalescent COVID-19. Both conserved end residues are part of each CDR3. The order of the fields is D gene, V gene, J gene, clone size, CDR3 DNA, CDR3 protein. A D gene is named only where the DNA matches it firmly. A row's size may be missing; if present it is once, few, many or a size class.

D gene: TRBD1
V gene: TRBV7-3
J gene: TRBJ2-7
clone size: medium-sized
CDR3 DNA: TGTGCCAGCAGCCTCGGGACAGGGTTTGGCTACGAGCAGTACTTC
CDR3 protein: CASSLGTGFGYEQYF

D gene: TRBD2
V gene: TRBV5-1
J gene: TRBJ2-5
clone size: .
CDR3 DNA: TGCGCCAGCAGCTTGGGCCTAGCGGGAAGGATCGAAGAGACCCAGTACTTC
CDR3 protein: CASSLGLAGRIEETQYF

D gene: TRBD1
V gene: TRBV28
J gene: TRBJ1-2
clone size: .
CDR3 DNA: TGTGCCAGCAGTTTGGGTGGGACAGGGGGCCCCTATGGCTACACCTTC
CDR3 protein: CASSLGGTGGPYGYTF

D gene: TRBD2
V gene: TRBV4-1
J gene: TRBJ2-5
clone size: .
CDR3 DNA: TGCGCCAGCAGCCAAGAGGGTAGCGGGAGTCTAGAGACCCAGTACTTC
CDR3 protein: CASSQEGSGSLETQYF

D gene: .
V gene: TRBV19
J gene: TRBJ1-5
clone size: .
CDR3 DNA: TGTGCCAGTACCGATCAGTATCAGCCCCAGCATTTT
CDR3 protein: CASTDQYQPQHF

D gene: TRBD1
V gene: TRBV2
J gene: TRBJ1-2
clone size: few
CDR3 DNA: TGTGCCAGCAGACTTGGACAGGGGCTCGATGGCTACACCTTC
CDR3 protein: CASRLGQGLDGYTF

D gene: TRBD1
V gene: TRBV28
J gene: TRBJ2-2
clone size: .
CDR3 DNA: TGTGCCAGCAGTCCTAACAGGGGGCGGTCCGGGGAGCTGTTTTTT
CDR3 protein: CASSPNRGRSGELFF

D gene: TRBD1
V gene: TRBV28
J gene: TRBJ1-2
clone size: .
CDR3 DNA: TGTGCCAGCAGTTTATTTGGGACAGGGGCGGCGGGCTACACCTTC
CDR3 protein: CASSLFGTGAAGYTF

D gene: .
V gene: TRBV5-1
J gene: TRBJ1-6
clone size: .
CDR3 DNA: TGCGCCAGCAGCCGAGGGAATTCAGGGAGCGGGTCAAATTCACCCCTCCACTTT
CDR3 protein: CASSRGNSGSGSNSPLHF

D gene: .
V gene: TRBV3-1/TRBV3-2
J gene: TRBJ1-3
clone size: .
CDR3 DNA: TGTGCCAGCAGCCAAGTGGCCTCTGGAAACACCATATATTTT
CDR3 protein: CASSQVASGNTIYF

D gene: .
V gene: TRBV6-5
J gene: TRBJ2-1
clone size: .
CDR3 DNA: TGTGCCAGCAGTTACGGGTGGGGGGACAATGAGCAGTTCTTC
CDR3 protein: CASSYGWGDNEQFF

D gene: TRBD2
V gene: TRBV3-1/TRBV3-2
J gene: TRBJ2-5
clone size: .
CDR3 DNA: TGTGCCAGCAGCCAAGGACCAGCGGGAGGGGTGACCCAGTACTTC
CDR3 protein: CASSQGPAGGVTQYF

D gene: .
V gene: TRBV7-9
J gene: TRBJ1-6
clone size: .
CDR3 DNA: TGTGCCAGCAGCTTGTGGCAGGTTAATTCACCCCTCCACTTT
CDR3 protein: CASSLWQVNSPLHF

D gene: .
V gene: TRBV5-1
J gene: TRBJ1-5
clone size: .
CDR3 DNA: TGCGCCAGCAGCTTGGCTCCCCAGGGTTCTGACAGCAATCAGCCCCAGCATTTT
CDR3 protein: CASSLAPQGSDSNQPQHF

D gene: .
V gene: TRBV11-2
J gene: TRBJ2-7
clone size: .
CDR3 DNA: TGTGCCAGCAGCTTACTCTACGAGCAGTACTTC
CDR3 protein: CASSLLYEQYF

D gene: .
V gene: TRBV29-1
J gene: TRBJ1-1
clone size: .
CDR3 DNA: TGCAGCGCAGCGGCTGGGTACACTGAAGCTTTCTTT
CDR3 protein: CSAAAGYTEAFF

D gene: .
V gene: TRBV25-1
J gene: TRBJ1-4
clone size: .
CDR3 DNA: TGTGCCAGCAGTGCGACGGATGGAGCTAATGAAAAACTGTTTTTT
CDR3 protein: CASSATDGANEKLFF

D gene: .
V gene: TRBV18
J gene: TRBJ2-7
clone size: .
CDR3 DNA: TGTGCCAGCTCACCGGCGACAGGAGGCTACGAGCAGTACTTC
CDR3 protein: CASSPATGGYEQYF

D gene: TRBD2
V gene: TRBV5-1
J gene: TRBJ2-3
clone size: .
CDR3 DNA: TGCGCCAGCAGCCTATGGGCTAGCGGGAGTTCAGATACGCAGTATTTT
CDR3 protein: CASSLWASGSSDTQYF

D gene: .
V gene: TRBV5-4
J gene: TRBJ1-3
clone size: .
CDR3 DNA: TGTGCCAGCAGCCCGGGTGGAAACACCATATATTTT
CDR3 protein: CASSPGGNTIYF

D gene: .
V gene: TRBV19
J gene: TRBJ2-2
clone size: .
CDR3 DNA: TGTGCCAGTAGACTTCCGAACACCGGGGAGCTGTTTTTT
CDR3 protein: CASRLPNTGELFF

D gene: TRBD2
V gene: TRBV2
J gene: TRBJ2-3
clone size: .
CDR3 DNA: TGTGCCAGCAGACACGGGACTAGCGGGAGAGCAGATACGCAGTATTTT
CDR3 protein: CASRHGTSGRADTQYF

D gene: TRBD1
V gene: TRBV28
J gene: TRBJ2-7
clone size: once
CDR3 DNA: TGTGCCAGCAGTTCCCGGACAGGGATAAGGGAGCAGTACTTC
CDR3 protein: CASSSRTGIREQYF